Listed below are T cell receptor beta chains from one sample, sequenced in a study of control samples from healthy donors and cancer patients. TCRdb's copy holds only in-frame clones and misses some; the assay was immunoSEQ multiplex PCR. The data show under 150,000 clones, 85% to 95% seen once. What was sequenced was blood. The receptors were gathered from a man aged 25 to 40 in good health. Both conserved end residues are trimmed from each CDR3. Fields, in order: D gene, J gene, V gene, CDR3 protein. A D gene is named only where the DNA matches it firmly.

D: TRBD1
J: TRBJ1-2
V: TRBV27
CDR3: ASRVGTGGTYGYT

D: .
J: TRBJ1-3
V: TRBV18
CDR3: ASSLRVQDTIY

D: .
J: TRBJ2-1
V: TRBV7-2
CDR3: ASSRNSYNEQF

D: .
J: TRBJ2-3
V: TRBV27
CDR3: ASSFSGVTTQY

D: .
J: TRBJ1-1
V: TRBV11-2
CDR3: ASSPMNTEAF

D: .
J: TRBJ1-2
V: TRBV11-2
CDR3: ASTSPGRLEGYGYT

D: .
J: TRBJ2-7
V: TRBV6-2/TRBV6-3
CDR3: ASSHRALDEQY

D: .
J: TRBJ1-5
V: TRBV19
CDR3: ASKLERSVNQPQH

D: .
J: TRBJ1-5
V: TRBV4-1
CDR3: ASSQGALNQPQH

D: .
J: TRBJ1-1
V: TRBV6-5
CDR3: ASSYSKGLNTEAF

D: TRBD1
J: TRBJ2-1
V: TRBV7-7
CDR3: ASSLRQGGEQF

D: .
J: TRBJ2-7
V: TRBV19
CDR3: ASSTGTTWAYEQY

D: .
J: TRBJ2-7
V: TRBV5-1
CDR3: ASSLVQHREVVEQY

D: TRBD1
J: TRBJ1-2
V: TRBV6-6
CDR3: ASSYPGTGTNGYT

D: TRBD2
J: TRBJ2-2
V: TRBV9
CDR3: ASSRRGGSNTGELF

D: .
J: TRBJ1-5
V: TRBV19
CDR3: ASTPSGQPDNQPQH

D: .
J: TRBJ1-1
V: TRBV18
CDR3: ASSPEVNGESEAF

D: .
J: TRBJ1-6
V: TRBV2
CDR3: ASSTGTSDRSYNSPLH

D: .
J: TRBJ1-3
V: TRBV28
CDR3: ASSYQSGNTIY

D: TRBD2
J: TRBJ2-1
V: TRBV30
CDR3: AGTSGGAYEQF

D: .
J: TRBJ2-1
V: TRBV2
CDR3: ASSTSPGNEQF

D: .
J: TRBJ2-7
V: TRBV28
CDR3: ASRQDTALYEQY

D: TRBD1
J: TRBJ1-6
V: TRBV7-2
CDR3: ASSITGTGLQSPLH

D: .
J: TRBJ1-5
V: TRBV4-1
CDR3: ASSPDGRDNQPQH

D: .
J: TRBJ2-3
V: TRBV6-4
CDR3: ASALQAAEGTDTQY

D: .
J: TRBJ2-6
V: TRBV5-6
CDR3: ASSLTWGTGYPGANVLT

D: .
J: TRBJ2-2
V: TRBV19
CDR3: ASNNRGGANTGELF

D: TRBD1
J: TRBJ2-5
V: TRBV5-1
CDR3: ASRPATGLAETQY

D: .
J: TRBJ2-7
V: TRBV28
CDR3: ASRSTRDLSYEQY

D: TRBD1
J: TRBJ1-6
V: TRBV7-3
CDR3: ASSLTGQSNSPLH

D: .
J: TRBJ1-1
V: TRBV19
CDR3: ASSIDPGWAF

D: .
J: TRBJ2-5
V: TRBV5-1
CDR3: ASSTTGPNEETQY

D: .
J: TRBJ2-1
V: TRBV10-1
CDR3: ASSESTGYSYNEQF

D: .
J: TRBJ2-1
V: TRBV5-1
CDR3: ASSSRYRNEQF

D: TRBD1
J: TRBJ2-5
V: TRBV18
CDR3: ASSLSNKGATVETQY